The entry below describes one T cell receptor beta chain. Sequence at one end of the junction differs from germline and may be a read error. From germline, CDR1 is MNHEY and CDR2 SVGAGI. The length of the CDR3 is 11 residues. The data originate from a study of early T cells in non-severe SARS-CoV-2 infection. A single record per CDR3 protein comes from TCRdb applying MiXCR to the 5' RACE reads. Of 84,000 or so distinct CDR3 sequences listed, 9.5% to 13% are singletons. Sequencing was carried out using whole blood. The chain is built from TRBV6-5 and TRBJ1-3; no clear D gene. The origin of this receptor is an adult who was a healthcare worker with PCR-confirmed SARS-CoV-2 infection or an uninfected control (not recorded which). The CDR3 loop is CASSSENTIYF. The CDR3 bases are TGTGCCAGCAGCTCTGAAAACACCATATATTTT.